This TCR beta chain emerged from a study of CD8 T cells in Susac syndrome. Study findings and constraints: The study conceded that relatively few individuals underwent its TCR sequencing and HLA analysis.

Note on this clonotype: Its antigen is undetermined.

The germline V gene encodes CDR1 SGHTA and CDR2 FQGNSA. The CDR3 length is 14 residues. The J segment lost 8 bases and the V segment lost 5 bases, leaving 10 bases of the junction unmatched. Reverse transcription used about 0.45 to 1 ug RNA and random hexamers. MiXCR, applied by TCRdb to the immunoSEQ multiplex PCR reads, yields one record per CDR3 protein. The sample contains about 150,000 distinct CDR3 sequences, approximately 94% of which appear only once. The specimen was CD4+ T cells from PBMCs. The clonotype originates from a human donor with multiple sclerosis. The genes are TRBV7-2 and TRBJ1-2; 8 nucleotides match TRBD1. As DNA, the CDR3 is TGTGCCAGCAGCCTAGAAAGGGGGGACAGGGGCTACACCTTC. Translating it yields CASSLERGDRGYTF.